The rows below give T cell receptor beta chains drawn from one sample of a study of control samples from healthy donors and cancer patients. The data were produced by immunoSEQ multiplex PCR, yet TCRdb's version contains in-frame clones alone and is incomplete. Of about 150,000 clones in the sample, over 85% were seen once. The sequencing input was blood. These receptors were obtained from a young man in good health. CDR3s include the opening cysteine and the closing phenylalanine or tryptophan. Fields, in order: J gene, D gene, V gene, clone size, CDR3 DNA, CDR3 protein. D genes are given only for firm matches. Not all rows give a size; the values are once, few, many and, for expanded clones, a class.

TRBJ2-7 TRBD1 TRBV7-9 - TGTGCCAGCAGCCGACAGGGTTTAATCTACGAGCAGTACTTC CASSRQGLIYEQYF
TRBJ2-7 - TRBV28 - TGTGCCAGCAGTTTGCCCCCCTGGAAACCCTCCCTCTACGAGCAGTACTTC CASSLPPWKPSLYEQYF
TRBJ1-5 - TRBV30 - TGTGCCTGGAGTGTAGGGCAGCGTTATAGCAATCAGCCCCAGCATTTT CAWSVGQRYSNQPQHF
TRBJ2-1 TRBD2 TRBV11-3 - TGTGCCAGCAGCTCAACTAGCGGGAGTGGGGATGAGCAGTTCTTC CASSSTSGSGDEQFF
TRBJ2-3 - TRBV6-2/TRBV6-3 - TGTGCCAGCAGATACGGTCAGGGGTCCACAGATACGCAGTATTTT CASRYGQGSTDTQYF
TRBJ1-1 TRBD1 TRBV19 - TGTGCCAGTAGTGTCGGGTTGACAGGGCGTCCCGCTGAAGCTTTCTTT CASSVGLTGRPAEAFF
TRBJ1-1 - TRBV5-4 - TGTGCCAGCAGTTATGGGAGGAACACTGAAGCTTTCTTT CASSYGRNTEAFF
TRBJ2-1 - TRBV19 - TGTGCCAGTAGTTCCCTTAATCGGGGGCAGTTCTTC CASSSLNRGQFF
TRBJ2-5 - TRBV6-5 - TGTGCCAGCAGTCCGCTGGGGGGTTCCCAAGAGACCCAGTACTTC CASSPLGGSQETQYF
TRBJ1-5 - TRBV28 - TGTGCCAGCAGTTCCTATACCCGGGACCTAACAGGGAGCAATCAGCCCCAGCATTTT CASSSYTRDLTGSNQPQHF
TRBJ1-4 - TRBV30 - TGTGCCTGGAGTGTATCGCCAGGCAATGAAAAACTGTTTTTT CAWSVSPGNEKLFF
TRBJ1-1 - TRBV30 few TGTGCCTGGAATGAGAACACTGAAGCTTTCTTT CAWNENTEAFF
TRBJ2-5 - TRBV5-1 once TGCGCCAGCGGACGGGGAGGTGCGGAGACCCAGTACTTC CASGRGGAETQYF